These 10 T cell receptor beta chains were all obtained from the same sample, sequenced in a study of T cells in Graves' hyperthyroidism and ophthalmopathy. Amplification yielded TCR beta CDR3 regions, with RNA transcripts as the source. The HTBI primer set was used in a first-round RT-PCR of the TCR CDR3. MiXCR, run by TCRdb on the multiplex PCR reads, gives a single entry per CDR3 protein. The sample carries about 370,000 distinct CDR3 sequences, 15% recorded once. Sequencing input: blood. These receptors were collected from a woman aged 60-75 years with Graves' ophthalmopathy.

This clonotype occurred a few times. The chain links TRBV7-9 to TRBJ2-5; D is perhaps TRBD1 (5 bases). Looked up from germline, CDR1 is SEHNR and CDR2 is FQNEAQ (reference sequence). Trimming pared 2 bases from V and 7 bases from J, leaving 11 bases between. The CDR3 is 13 residues long. CDR3 loop: CASSLSLRGTQYF. Written as DNA, the CDR3 is TGTGCCAGCAGCTTATCGCTTAGGGGGACCCAGTACTTC.

This clonotype occurred many times. This chain links TRBV28 with TRBJ2-1; no clear D gene. CDR3 length: 16 residues. V lost 3 bases, J lost 0 bases, and 12 bases lay in between. CDR1 is MDHEN and CDR2 is SYDVKM in the germline V gene. The CDR3 region has the DNA TGTGCCAGCAGTTTCCTCCTGCCAGGCTCCTACAATGAGCAGTTCTTC. This sequence encodes CASSFLLPGSYNEQFF. The full variable domain, with the rest looked up from reference TRBV28 and TRBJ2-1, is DVKVTQSSRYLVKRTGEKVFLECVQDMDHENMFWYRQDPGLGLRLIYFSYDVKMKEKGDIPEGYSVSREKKERFSLILESASTNQTSMYLCASSFLLPGSYNEQFFGPGTRLTVL.

This clonotype has at least ten counts. V usage is TRBV5-1 and J usage is TRBJ2-3; D gene uncertain. Germline lookup yields CDR1 SGHRS and CDR2 YFSETQ. CDR3 length equals 16 residues. V was clipped by 4 bases and J by 0 bases, with 15 bases between them. CDR3 DNA: TGCGCCAGCAGCGGCCCACGTGCAGAAAGCACAGATACGCAGTATTTT. It translates to CASSGPRAESTDTQYF.

This clonotype was observed at least ten times. The CDR3 sequence: CASSQEWGRGTEAFF. The DNA of the CDR3 is TGTGCCAGCAGCCAAGAGTGGGGCCGGGGCACTGAAGCTTTCTTT. V gene TRBV14 combines with J gene TRBJ1-1; the D gene is possibly TRBD1 (5 bases). The CDR3 runs to 15 residues. Looked up from germline, CDR1 is SGHDN and CDR2 is FVKESK. V lost 0 bases and J lost 4, with 12 bases in between. The whole variable domain, filled in from reference TRBV14 and TRBJ1-1, reads EAGVTQFPSHSVIEKGQTVTLRCDPISGHDNLYWYRRVMGKEIKFLLHFVKESKQDESGMPNNRFLAERTGGTYSTLKVQPAELEDSGVYFCASSQEWGRGTEAFFGQGTRLTVV.

The chain is built from TRBV5-4 and TRBJ2-1, with 7 bases lining up with TRBD1. Germline V gene lookup returns CDR1 SGHNT and CDR2 YYREEE (reference sequence). The CDR3 totals 16 residues. The junction had 3 bases not matched to a gene; V was cut back by 0 bases and J by 0 bases. The DNA of the CDR3 is TGTGCCAGCAGCTTGGTTTGGGACAGCTCCTACAATGAGCAGTTCTTC. Its translation: CASSLVWDSSYNEQFF. Drawing the rest from reference TRBV5-4 and TRBJ2-1, the complete variable domain is ETGVTQSPTHLIKTRGQQVTLRCSSQSGHNTVSWYQQALGQGPQFIFQYYREEENGRGNFPPRFSGLQFPNYSSELNVNALELDDSALYLCASSLVWDSSYNEQFFGPGTRLTVL.

V gene TRBV27 combines with J gene TRBJ1-6; the D is unclear. Germline CDR1 and CDR2: MNHEY and SMNVEV (reference sequence). V was shortened by 4 bases and J by 7 bases, with 11 bases between the two germline ends. This CDR3 spans 14 amino acids. CDR3 sequence: CASSSPAPNSPLHF. For the CDR3, the DNA is TGTGCCAGCAGTTCCCCGGCCCCCAATTCACCCCTCCACTTT.

The chain recombines TRBV18 with TRBJ2-7; TRBD1 or TRBD2 may be the D gene (6 bases each). The CDR3 is made up of 15 amino acids. Trimming took off 5 bases at V and 4 bases at J, with 18 bases between the two ends. The V gene's germline CDR1 is KGHSH and CDR2 LQKENI. The CDR3 spells CASSRGTGAPYEQYF. The CDR3 DNA sequence: TGTGCCAGCTCAAGAGGAACGGGGGCCCCTTACGAGCAGTACTTC.

This clonotype was recorded at least ten times. The chain employs TRBV6-1 and TRBJ1-5, with D possibly TRBD1 on 5 matching bases. This CDR3 contains 14 residues. The germline CDR1 and CDR2 sequences are MNHNS and SASEGT. The V and J ends lost 6 bases and 0 bases respectively, with 9 bases between them. This CDR3 reads CASRRGDSNQPQHF. The CDR3 region has the DNA TGTGCCAGCAGAAGGGGAGATAGCAATCAGCCCCAGCATTTT.

The V and J genes are TRBV7-8 and TRBJ2-7, with a weak D call TRBD1 (6 bases). Looked up from germline, CDR1 is SGHVS and CDR2 is FQNEAQ. The CDR3 runs to 19 residues. V lost 3 bases and J 5 bases, leaving 29 bases between the germline ends. For the CDR3, the DNA is TGTGCCAGCAGCTTTTCCCTTATTCGTCGTAGGGACAAACACCACGAGCAGTACTTC. It codes for CASSFSLIRRRDKHHEQYF. Filled out from reference TRBV7-8 and TRBJ2-7, the complete variable domain reads GAGVSQSPRYKVAKRGQDVALRCDPISGHVSLFWYQQALGQGPEFLTYFQNEAQLDKSGLPSDRFFAERPEGSVSTLKIQRTQQEDSAVYLCASSFSLIRRRDKHHEQYFGPGTRLTVT.

This clonotype was counted a few times. A much larger clone differs from this one at a single base, so this may be a read error. This chain uses TRBV30 with TRBJ2-2; D is undetermined. V gave up 2 bases and J gave up 4 bases, with 8 bases separating them. The germline V gene encodes CDR1 GTSNPN and CDR2 SVGIG (reference sequence). CDR3 length: 13 amino acids. The CDR3 DNA sequence: TGTGCCTGGAGTTTATACAGCACCGGGGAGCTGTTTTTT. Amino acids: CAWSLYSTGELFF.